This record covers a single TCR beta chain. Antigen: not known. TCRdb's table, derived via immunoSEQ multiplex PCR, lists solely in-frame clones and lacks some. The table lists about 8,200 clones, about 60% of them singletons. This entry belongs to a study of T cells in localized non-small cell lung cancer. Study results and caveats: Exceeding tumor, uninvolved adjacent lung had the highest T cell clonality. Across samples, adjacent lung featured a median around 56 of the top 100 tumor clones. The study sequenced only one region of the tumor. As a result, intratumor heterogeneity could not be excluded and remains possible. Longer overall survival was associated with a higher density of T cells in the blood.

In germline, CDR1 is KGHSH, CDR2 LQKENI. The CDR3 has 15 amino acids. J gave up 10 bases and V 3 bases, and 12 bases lay outside the gene matches. The TCR comes from a male donor aged 60 or over with stage I squamous cell lung carcinoma. The chain has TRBV18 and TRBJ1-2; 9 positions match TRBD1. The sample was lymph node tissue, taken before any cancer treatment. CDR3 in amino acids: CASSPAVRTGADYTF. The CDR3 bases are TGTGCCAGCTCACCCGCAGTTCGGACAGGGGCCGACTACACCTTC.